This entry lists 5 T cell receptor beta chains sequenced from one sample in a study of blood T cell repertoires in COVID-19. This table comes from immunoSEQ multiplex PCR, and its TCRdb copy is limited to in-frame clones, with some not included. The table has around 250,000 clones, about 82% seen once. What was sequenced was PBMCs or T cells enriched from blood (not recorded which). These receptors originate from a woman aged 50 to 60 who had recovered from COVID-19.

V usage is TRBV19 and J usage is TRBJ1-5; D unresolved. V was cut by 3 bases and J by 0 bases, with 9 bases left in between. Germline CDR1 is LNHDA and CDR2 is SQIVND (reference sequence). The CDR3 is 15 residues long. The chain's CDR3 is CASSMTSYSNQPQHF. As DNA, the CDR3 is TGTGCCAGTAGTATGACAAGTTATAGCAATCAGCCCCAGCATTTT. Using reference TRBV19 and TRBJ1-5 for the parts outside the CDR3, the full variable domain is DGGITQSPKYLFRKEGQNVTLSCEQNLNHDAMYWYRQDPGQGLRLIYYSQIVNDFQKGDIAEGYSVSREKKESFPLTVTSAQKNPTAFYLCASSMTSYSNQPQHFGDGTRLSIL.

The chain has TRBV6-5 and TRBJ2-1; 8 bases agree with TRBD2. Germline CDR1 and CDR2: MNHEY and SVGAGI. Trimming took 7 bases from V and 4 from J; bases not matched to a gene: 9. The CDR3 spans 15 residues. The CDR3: CASNPTGGGYNEQFF. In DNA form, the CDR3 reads TGTGCCAGCAACCCTACTGGCGGGGGGTACAATGAGCAGTTCTTC.

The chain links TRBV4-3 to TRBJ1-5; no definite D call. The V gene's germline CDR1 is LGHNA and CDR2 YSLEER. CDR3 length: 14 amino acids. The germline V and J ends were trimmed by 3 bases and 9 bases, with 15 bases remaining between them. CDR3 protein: CASSQGLLDRPQHF. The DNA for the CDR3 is TGCGCCAGCAGCCAGGGCCTCTTGGATAGGCCCCAGCATTTT.

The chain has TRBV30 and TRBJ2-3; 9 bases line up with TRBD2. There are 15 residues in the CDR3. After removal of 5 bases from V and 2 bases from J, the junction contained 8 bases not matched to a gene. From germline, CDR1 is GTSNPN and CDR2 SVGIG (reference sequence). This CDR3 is CAWEISGGPTDTQYF. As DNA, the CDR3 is TGTGCCTGGGAGATAAGCGGGGGGCCCACAGATACGCAGTATTTT.

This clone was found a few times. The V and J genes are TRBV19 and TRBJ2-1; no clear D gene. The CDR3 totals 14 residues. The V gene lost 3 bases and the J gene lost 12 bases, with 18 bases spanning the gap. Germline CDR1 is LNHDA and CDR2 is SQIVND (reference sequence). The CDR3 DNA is TGTGCCAGTAGTATTACTGGTGGTTTAGGCGGGCAGTTCTTC. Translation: CASSITGGLGGQFF. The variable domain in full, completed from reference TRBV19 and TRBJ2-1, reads DGGITQSPKYLFRKEGQNVTLSCEQNLNHDAMYWYRQDPGQGLRLIYYSQIVNDFQKGDIAEGYSVSREKKESFPLTVTSAQKNPTAFYLCASSITGGLGGQFFGPGTRLTVL.